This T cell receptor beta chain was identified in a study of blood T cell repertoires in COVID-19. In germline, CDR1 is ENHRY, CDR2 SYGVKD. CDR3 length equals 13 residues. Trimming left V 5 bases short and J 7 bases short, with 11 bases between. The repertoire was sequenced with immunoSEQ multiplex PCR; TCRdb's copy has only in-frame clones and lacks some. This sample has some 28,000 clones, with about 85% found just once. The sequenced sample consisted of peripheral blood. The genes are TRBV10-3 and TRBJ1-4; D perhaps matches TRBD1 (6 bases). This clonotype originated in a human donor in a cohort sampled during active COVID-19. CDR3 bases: TGTGCCATCAGTAGGGGGTCGGCTGAAAAACTGTTTTTT. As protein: CAISRGSAEKLFF.